This TCR beta chain was captured by sequencing in a study of shared clonotypes between healthy human individuals (dated by TCRdb to the early 2020s). About the study as a whole: The cohort included three men and a couple of women between 18 and 49 years of age. Between about 0.9 and 9 billion PBMCs per donor were obtained by leukapheresis. Different laboratories and diverse techniques were used to prepare libraries and sequence TCR repertoires, to increase sequencing depth and limit assay-specific biases. For each donor, CD4 naive and CD4 memory were each run on three plates, CD8 naive on two plates, and CD8 memory on one plate. Blood TCR repertoires of 5 or 6 healthy adults were deeply sequenced to estimate repertoire size and the extent of clonotype sharing between individuals.

Between the V and J ends, shortened by 6 bases and 0 bases respectively, the junction contains 8 bases. CDR1 and CDR2, per the germline V gene (reference sequence), are LNHDA and SQIVND. The CDR3 covers 14 residues, taking in both the cysteine and the phenylalanine. The sequence is cut down to CDR3 DNA, 42 bases in frame from base 1. The paper as a whole reports these results and caveats: Clonotypes shared by all four sorted-subset donors showed higher generation probabilities than non-shared clonotypes. Rarefaction of sorted-subset datasets indicated incomplete sequencing despite the large sequencing depth. Based on pairwise subsampling, the degree of clonotype sharing among donors was expected to be affected by sequencing depth. Larger estimated clonotype richness was generally found for naive subsets than for memory subsets. Because the study included only a small number of donors, the genetic and exposure-history diversity represented was limited. Sampling was restricted to blood, and TCR repertoires in tissues likely differ from the TCR repertoires found in blood. Roughly 5% of naive CD4, 3% to 3.5% of naive CD8, around 2.3% of memory CD4, and around 0.4% of memory CD8 clonotypes were shared across several donors.

Donors were healthy HIV-negative adults with no recently reported acute infections or vaccinations. All donors were Caucasian adults living in Nashville, Tennessee, USA. CD4+ T cells were enriched by magnetic negative selection, after which naive cells were positively selected on CD45RA and the negative fraction was taken as the memory subset. After blood collection by leukapheresis, PBMCs were isolated using Ficoll-Histopaque density gradient centrifugation and then cryopreserved in the vapor phase of liquid nitrogen. Analytical flow cytometry was used to check the purity and quantity of each magnetically sorted T cell population. From each sorted fraction, genomic DNA was isolated and quantified by UV absorbance on a Nanodrop 2000c. Using the deep immunoSEQ assay, multiplex PCR amplified TCR CDR3 regions from genomic DNA. Genomic DNA extracted from each cell subset was distributed evenly over all wells of several immunoSEQ 96-well plates, and each plate served as one replicate. Each replicate PCR for sorted subsets received approximately 220 ng genomic DNA, equal to some 32,000 T cell genomes. Purified libraries were measured with a Qubit 3.0 fluorometer, size-checked on a Bioanalyzer 2100, and measured again with the KAPA Library Quantification kit. A separate single-read 150-cycle Illumina NextSeq 550 flow cell was used to sequence each immunoSEQ 96-well plate. Concerning the study's data processing: Because the immunoSEQ output included only junctional sequences and no quality scores, the filtering could not be the same as the filtering used for full-length reads. Sequences were annotated with PyIR, a Python wrapper for IgBLAST v1.9, and V/J genes and CDR3 were assigned using IMGT germline references. Any read was removed if the V/J assignment was weak (E-value above 1e-6), the CDR3 was missing, or the read contained stop codons, out-of-frame junctions, or ambiguous translated residues. V3J clonotypes were defined by identical inferred V gene, J gene, and CDR3 amino acid sequence. To compute the percentage overlap between repertoires, the number of shared unique clonotypes was divided by the size of the smaller repertoire. Three approaches were used to assess repertoire richness: RTK rarefaction, the Chao1 estimator, and Recon v2.1 estimates of unobserved clonotypes. OLGA was used to compute generation probabilities for all TCRbeta clonotypes that the gDNA method yielded from a handful of donors. Sourced from immuneACCESS, this table was stored by TCRdb with only in-frame sequences that have V and J called. A share of the clones is absent; for the studies checked, an unresolved V gene accounts for under half, and the remainder has no known explanation. The V and J calls and clone size were taken over from that table, and D and trimming were inferred from the DNA. The sample table records about 680,000 clones; around 72% of these occur just once. The ten biggest clones cover 1.7% of the sample.

Note on this clone: Its specific antigen is unknown. No much larger clonotype is one base removed from it; base qualities were not supplied.

The receptor chain draws on TRBV19 and TRBJ2-2, with the identity of the D gene unclear. The clonotype was recovered from a woman in her twenties or thirties in good health. Sequencing was done on a sample of memory CD4+ T cells sorted from blood. Reading the label with the study, this specimen's cell subset or site is: CD45RA-negative fraction. DNA sequence: TGTGCCAGTAGGGTAGCCGCGAACACCGGGGAGCTGTTTTTT. Its product reads: CASRVAANTGELFF.